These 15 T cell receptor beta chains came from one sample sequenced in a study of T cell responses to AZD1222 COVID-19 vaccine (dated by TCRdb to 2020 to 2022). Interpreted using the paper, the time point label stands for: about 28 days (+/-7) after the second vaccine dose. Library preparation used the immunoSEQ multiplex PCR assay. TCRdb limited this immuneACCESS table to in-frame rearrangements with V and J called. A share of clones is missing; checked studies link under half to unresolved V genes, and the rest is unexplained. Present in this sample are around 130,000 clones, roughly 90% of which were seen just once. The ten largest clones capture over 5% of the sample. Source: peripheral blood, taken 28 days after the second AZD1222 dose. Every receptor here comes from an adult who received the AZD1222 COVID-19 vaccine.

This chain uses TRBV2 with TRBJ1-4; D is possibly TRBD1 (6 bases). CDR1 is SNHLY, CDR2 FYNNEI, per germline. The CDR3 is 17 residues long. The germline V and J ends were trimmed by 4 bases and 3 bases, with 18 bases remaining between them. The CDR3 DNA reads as TGTGCCAGCAGTGCGTTCCACACAGGGTTATCTAATGAAAAACTGTTTTTT. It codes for CASSAFHTGLSNEKLFF.

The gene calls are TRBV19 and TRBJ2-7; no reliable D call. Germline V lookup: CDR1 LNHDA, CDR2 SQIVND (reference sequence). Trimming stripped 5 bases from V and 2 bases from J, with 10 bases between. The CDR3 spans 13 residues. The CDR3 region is CASSSGPAYEQYF. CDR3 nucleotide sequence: TGTGCCAGTAGTTCTGGGCCTGCCTACGAGCAGTACTTC.

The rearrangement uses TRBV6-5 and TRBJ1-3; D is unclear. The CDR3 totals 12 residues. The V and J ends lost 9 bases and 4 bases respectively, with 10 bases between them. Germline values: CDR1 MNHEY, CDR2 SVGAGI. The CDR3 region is CASTGWGNTIYF. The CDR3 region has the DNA TGTGCCAGTACCGGTTGGGGAAACACCATATATTTT.

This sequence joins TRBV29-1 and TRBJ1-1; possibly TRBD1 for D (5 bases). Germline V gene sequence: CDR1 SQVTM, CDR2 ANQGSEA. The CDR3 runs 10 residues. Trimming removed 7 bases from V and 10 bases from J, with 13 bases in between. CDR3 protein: CSAETDTAFF. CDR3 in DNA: TGCAGCGCAGAGACAGACACAGCTTTCTTT.

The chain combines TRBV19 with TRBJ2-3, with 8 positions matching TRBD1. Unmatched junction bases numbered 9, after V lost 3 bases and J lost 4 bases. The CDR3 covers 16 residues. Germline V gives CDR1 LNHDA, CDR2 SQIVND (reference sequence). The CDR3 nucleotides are TGTGCCAGTAGTATCAGGGGGCGGGAAGGTCCAGATACGCAGTATTTT. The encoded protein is CASSIRGREGPDTQYF.

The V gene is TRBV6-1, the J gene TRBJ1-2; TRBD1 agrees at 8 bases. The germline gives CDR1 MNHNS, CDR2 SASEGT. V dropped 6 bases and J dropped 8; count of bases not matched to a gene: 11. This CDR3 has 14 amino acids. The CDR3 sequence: CASSESTGGVGYTF. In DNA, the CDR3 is TGTGCCAGCAGCGAATCAACAGGGGGGGTCGGCTACACCTTC.

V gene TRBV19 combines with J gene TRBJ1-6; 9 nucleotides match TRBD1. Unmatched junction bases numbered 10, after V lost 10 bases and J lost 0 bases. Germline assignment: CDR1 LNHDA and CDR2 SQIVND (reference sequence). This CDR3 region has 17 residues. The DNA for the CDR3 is TGTGCCACCCAAAGAGGGACAGGGAGCTCCTATAATTCACCCCTCCACTTT. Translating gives CATQRGTGSSYNSPLHF.

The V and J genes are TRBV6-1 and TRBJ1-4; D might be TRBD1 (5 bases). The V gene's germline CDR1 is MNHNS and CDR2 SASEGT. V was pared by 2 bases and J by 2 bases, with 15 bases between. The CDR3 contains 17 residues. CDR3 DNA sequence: TGTGCCAGCAGTGAAATCCGGGACCCGAATACTAATGAAAAACTGTTTTTT. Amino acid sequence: CASSEIRDPNTNEKLFF.

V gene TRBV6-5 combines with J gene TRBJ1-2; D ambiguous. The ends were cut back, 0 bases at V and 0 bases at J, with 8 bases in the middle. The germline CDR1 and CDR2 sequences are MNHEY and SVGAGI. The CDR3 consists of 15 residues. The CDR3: CASSYSVSSNYGYTF. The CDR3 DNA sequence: TGTGCCAGCAGTTACTCGGTCAGTTCTAACTATGGCTACACCTTC.

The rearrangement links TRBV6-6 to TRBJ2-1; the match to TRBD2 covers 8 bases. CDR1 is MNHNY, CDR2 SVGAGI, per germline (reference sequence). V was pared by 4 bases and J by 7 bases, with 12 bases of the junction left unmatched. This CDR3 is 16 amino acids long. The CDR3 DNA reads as TGTGCCAGCAGTTTGAGCCCAGCGGGGGTAGTTAATGAGCAGTTCTTC. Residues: CASSLSPAGVVNEQFF.

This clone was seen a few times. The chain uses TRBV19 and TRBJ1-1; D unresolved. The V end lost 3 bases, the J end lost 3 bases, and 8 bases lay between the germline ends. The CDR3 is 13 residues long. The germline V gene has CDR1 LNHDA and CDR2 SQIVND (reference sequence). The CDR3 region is CASSIGGHTEAFF. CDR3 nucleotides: TGTGCCAGTAGTATTGGCGGGCACACTGAAGCTTTCTTT.

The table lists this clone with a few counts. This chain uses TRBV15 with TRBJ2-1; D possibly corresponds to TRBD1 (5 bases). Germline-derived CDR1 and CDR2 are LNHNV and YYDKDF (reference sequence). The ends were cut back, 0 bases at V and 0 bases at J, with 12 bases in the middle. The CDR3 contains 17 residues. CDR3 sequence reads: CATSRDTGRSSYNEQFF. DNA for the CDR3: TGTGCCACCAGCAGAGATACAGGCCGAAGCTCCTACAATGAGCAGTTCTTC.

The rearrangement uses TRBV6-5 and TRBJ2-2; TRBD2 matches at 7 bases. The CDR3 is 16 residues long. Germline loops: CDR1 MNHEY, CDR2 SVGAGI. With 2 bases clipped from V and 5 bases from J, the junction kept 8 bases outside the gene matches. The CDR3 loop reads CASSYDRRGETGELFF. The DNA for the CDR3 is TGTGCCAGCAGTTACGACAGACGGGGGGAGACCGGGGAGCTGTTTTTT.

The CDR3 reads CASSSTGREKLFF. As DNA, the CDR3 is TGTGCCAGCAGTAGTACAGGGCGGGAAAAACTGTTTTTT. This rearrangement joins TRBV9 to TRBJ1-4, with D perhaps TRBD1 (6 bases). Trimming removed 5 bases at V and 8 bases at J, with 13 bases between. Germline V CDR1 and CDR2: SGDLS, YYNGEE. CDR3 length: 13 residues.

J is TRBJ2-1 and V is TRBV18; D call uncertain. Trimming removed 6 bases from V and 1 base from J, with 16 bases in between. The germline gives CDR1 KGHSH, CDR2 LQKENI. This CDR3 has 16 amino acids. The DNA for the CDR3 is TGTGCCAGCTCCCTCGCCCTTAGTGGGTCCTACAATGAGCAGTTCTTC. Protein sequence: CASSLALSGSYNEQFF.